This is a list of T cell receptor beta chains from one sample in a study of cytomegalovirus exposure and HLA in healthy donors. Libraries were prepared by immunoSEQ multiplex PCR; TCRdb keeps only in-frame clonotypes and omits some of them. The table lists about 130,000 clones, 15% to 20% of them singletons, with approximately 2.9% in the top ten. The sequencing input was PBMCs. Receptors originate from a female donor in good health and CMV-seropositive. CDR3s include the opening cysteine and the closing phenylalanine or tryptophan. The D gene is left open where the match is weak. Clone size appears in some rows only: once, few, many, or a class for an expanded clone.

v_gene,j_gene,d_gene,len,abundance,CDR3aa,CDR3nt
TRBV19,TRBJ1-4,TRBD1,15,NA,CASSGQTGEGEKLFF,TGTGCCAGTAGTGGACAGACAGGGGAAGGTGAAAAACTGTTTTTT
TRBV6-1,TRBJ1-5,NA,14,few,CASSEWVPGGPQHF,TGTGCCAGCAGTGAATGGGTCCCGGGGGGGCCCCAGCATTTT
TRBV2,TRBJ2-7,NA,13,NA,CASSEGIAAEQYF,TGTGCCAGCAGTGAGGGGATAGCGGCTGAGCAGTACTTC
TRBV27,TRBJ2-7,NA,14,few,CASSLNADGFEQYF,TGTGCCAGCAGCCTAAATGCTGACGGGTTCGAGCAGTACTTC
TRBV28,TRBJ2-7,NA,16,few,CASSLTLGAYSYEQYF,TGTGCCAGCAGTCTGACCTTGGGGGCTTACTCCTACGAGCAGTACTTC
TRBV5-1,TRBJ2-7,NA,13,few,CASSLGHSYEQYF,TGCGCCAGCAGCTTGGGTCACTCTTACGAGCAGTACTTC
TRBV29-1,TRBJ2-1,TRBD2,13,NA,CSATRLAGGRQFF,TGCAGCGCCACCCGACTAGCGGGGGGGCGGCAGTTCTTC
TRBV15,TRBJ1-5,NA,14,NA,CATSRVGGNQPQHF,TGTGCCACCAGCAGAGTGGGGGGGAATCAGCCCCAGCATTTT
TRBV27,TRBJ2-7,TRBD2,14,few,CASSLAGGPGEQYF,TGTGCCAGCAGTTTAGCGGGAGGGCCGGGTGAGCAGTACTTC
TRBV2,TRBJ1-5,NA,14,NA,CASSLSGGNQPQHF,TGTGCCAGCAGTCTGTCCGGGGGCAATCAGCCCCAGCATTTT
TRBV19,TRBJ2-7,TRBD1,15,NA,CASMPGQGSSYEQYF,TGTGCCAGTATGCCGGGACAGGGAAGTTCCTACGAGCAGTACTTC
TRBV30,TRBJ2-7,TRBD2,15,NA,CAWSVLAGYSYEQYF,TGTGCCTGGAGTGTACTAGCGGGATACTCCTACGAGCAGTACTTC
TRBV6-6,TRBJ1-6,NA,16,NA,CASSAPEMTARSPLHF,TGTGCCAGCAGTGCCCCCGAGATGACCGCCAGGTCACCCCTCCACTTT
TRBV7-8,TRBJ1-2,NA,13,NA,CASSLHMNYGYTF,TGTGCCAGCAGCTTACACATGAACTATGGCTACACCTTC
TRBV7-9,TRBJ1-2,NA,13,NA,CASSEGGSYGYTF,TGTGCCAGCAGCGAGGGGGGGTCATATGGCTACACCTTC
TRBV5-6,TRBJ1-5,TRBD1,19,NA,CASSLMGQGAGKGNQPQHF,TGTGCCAGCAGCCTGATGGGACAGGGGGCAGGTAAGGGCAATCAGCCCCAGCATTTT
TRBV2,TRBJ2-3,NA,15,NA,CASSERSDFTDTQYF,TGTGCCAGCAGTGAGCGGTCCGACTTTACAGATACGCAGTATTTT
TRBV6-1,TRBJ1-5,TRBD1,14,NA,CASSQTGENQPQHF,TGTGCCAGCAGTCAGACAGGGGAGAATCAGCCCCAGCATTTT
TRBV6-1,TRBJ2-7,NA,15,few,CASSDSGRNSYEQYF,TGTGCCAGCAGTGATTCAGGGCGCAACTCCTACGAGCAGTACTTC
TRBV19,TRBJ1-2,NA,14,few,CASSISGRDYGYTF,TGTGCCAGTAGTATTTCAGGCAGGGACTATGGCTACACCTTC
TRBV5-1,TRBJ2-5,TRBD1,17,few,CASSLDVAGGIGETQYF,TGCGCCAGCAGCTTGGATGTTGCAGGGGGCATAGGAGAGACCCAGTACTTC
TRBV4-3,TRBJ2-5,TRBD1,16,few,CASSQVRDRGEETQYF,TGCGCCAGCAGCCAAGTTAGGGACAGGGGTGAGGAGACCCAGTACTTC
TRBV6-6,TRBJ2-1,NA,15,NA,CASSLGQRTYNEQFF,TGTGCCAGCAGTCTAGGACAGCGAACCTACAATGAGCAGTTCTTC
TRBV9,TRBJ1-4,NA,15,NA,CASSARGATNEKLFF,TGTGCCAGCAGCGCACGAGGCGCAACTAATGAAAAACTGTTTTTT
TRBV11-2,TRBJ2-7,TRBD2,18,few,CASSLDLWEGLRSYEQYF,TGTGCCAGCAGCTTAGATCTGTGGGAGGGCCTGAGGTCGTACGAGCAGTACTTC
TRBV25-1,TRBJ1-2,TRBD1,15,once,CASSEGTGFPGGYTF,TGTGCCAGCAGTGAGGGGACAGGGTTTCCAGGTGGCTACACCTTC
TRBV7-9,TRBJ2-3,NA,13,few,CASSFYSTDTQYF,TGTGCCAGCAGCTTTTATAGCACAGATACGCAGTATTTT
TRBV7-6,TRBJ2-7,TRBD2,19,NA,CASSLVYLLAGDDPYEQYF,TGTGCCAGCAGCTTAGTCTATCTACTAGCGGGAGATGATCCTTACGAGCAGTACTTC
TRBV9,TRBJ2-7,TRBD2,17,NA,CASSVAGSGIYSYEQYF,TGTGCCAGCAGCGTAGCGGGTAGCGGGATATACTCCTACGAGCAGTACTTC
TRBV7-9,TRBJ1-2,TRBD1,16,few,CASTNLGGRTGGGYTF,TGTGCCAGCACCAACTTGGGCGGGAGGACAGGGGGCGGCTACACCTTC
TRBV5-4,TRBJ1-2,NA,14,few,CASSLAQRRDGYTF,TGTGCCAGCAGCTTGGCCCAGAGGAGGGATGGCTACACCTTC
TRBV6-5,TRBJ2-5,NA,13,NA,CASSWDNQETQYF,TGTGCCAGCAGCTGGGACAACCAAGAGACCCAGTACTTC